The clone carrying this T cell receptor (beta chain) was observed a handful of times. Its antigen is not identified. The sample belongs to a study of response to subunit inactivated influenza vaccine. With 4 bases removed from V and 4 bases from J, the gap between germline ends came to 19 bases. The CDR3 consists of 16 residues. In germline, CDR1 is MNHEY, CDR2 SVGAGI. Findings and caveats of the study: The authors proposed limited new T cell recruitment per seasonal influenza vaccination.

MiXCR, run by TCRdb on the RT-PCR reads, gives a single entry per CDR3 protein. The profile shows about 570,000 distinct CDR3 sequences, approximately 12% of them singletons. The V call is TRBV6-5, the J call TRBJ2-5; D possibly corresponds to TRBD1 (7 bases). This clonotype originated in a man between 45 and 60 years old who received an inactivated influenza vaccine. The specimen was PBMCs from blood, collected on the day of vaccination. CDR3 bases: TGTGCCAGCAGTTTCACCCAGGGGGGTTGGGGAGAGACCCAGTACTTC. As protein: CASSFTQGGWGETQYF.